Below are 7 T cell receptor beta chains sequenced from a single sample in a study of Graves' ophthalmopathy and Graves' hyperthyroidism. RNA transcripts provided the template for amplifying TCR beta CDR3 regions. The first-round RT-PCR employed HTBI primers together with the Qiagen OneStep RT-PCR kit. A multiplex PCR was then performed as the second round. TCRdb reprocessed the multiplex PCR reads with MiXCR, giving one entry per CDR3 protein. The sample shows 580,000 or so distinct CDR3 sequences, 35% to 40% of them seen only once. Sample: peripheral blood or thyroid tissue (not recorded which). The source is an adult man with Graves' hyperthyroidism.

The CDR3 DNA is TGTGCTAGCCCTAGGGTACGGGAGACCCAGTACTTC. Protein product: CASPRVRETQYF. The gene calls are TRBV2 and TRBJ2-5; no reliable D call. Per germline, CDR1 SNHLY and CDR2 FYNNEI. This CDR3 is built from 12 residues.

The chain links TRBV28 to TRBJ2-7; tentatively, D is TRBD2 (7 bases). Germline CDR1 MDHEN, CDR2 SYDVKM. This CDR3 is 12 amino acids long. V was clipped by 8 bases and J by 4 bases, with 12 bases between them. The CDR3 coding sequence is TGTGCCAGCGGGGGAGGGGGTTACGAGCAGTACTTC. This encodes CASGGGGYEQYF. Full variable domain (remainder filled in from reference TRBV28 and TRBJ2-7): DVKVTQSSRYLVKRTGEKVFLECVQDMDHENMFWYRQDPGLGLRLIYFSYDVKMKEKGDIPEGYSVSREKKERFSLILESASTNQTSMYLCASGGGGYEQYFGPGTRLTVT.

The chain links TRBV15 to TRBJ2-1; maybe TRBD1 (6 bases). There are 15 residues in the CDR3. Germline values: CDR1 LNHNV, CDR2 YYDKDF (reference sequence). The ends were cut back, 3 bases at V and 1 base at J, with 10 bases in the middle. The chain's CDR3 is CATSRTDSSYNEQFF. In nucleotides, the CDR3 is TGTGCCACCAGCAGGACGGACAGTTCCTACAATGAGCAGTTCTTC.

In this sample, this clonotype turned up once. Just one base apart from a much larger clone, this may be a read error. No conserved phenylalanine or tryptophan ends this CDR3, so it is likely a read error. J is TRBJ2-7 and V is TRBV2; 10 nucleotides align to TRBD1. Germline-derived CDR1 and CDR2 are SNHLY and FYNNEI. The V gene end was trimmed by 6 bases and the J gene end by 1 base; junction bases not matched to a gene: 6. The CDR3 runs 15 residues. The CDR3 spells CASRRPGQGSYEQYL. CDR3 nucleotides: TGTGCCAGCAGGCGTCCGGGACAGGGGTCCTACGAGCAGTACCTC.

J is TRBJ1-5 and V is TRBV6-6, with TRBD1 as a possible D gene (6 bases). V was pared by 6 bases and J by 4 bases, with 10 bases between. Germline CDR1 MNHNY, CDR2 SVGAGI (reference sequence). The CDR3 sequence is 13 residues long. The CDR3 DNA follows: TGTGCCAGCAGACAGGGTTATAATCAGCCCCAGCATTTT. Residues: CASRQGYNQPQHF.

This clonotype was seen a few times. This sequence joins TRBV9 and TRBJ2-3; 10 bases fit TRBD2. Trimming removed 5 bases from V and 1 base from J; junction bases left unmatched: 7. Germline CDR1 reads SGDLS; CDR2 reads YYNGEE. CDR3 size: 16 residues. The CDR3 protein is CASSLTGTSGTDTQYF. As DNA, the CDR3 is TGTGCCAGCAGTCTAACCGGGACTAGCGGCACAGATACGCAGTATTTT. Using reference TRBV9 and TRBJ2-3 for the parts outside the CDR3, the full variable domain is DSGVTQTPKHLITATGQRVTLRCSPRSGDLSVYWYQQSLDQGLQFLIQYYNGEERAKGNILERFSAQQFPDLHSELNLSSLELGDSALYFCASSLTGTSGTDTQYFGPGTRLTVL.

The CDR3 protein is CASSRAGGQIYEQYF. The CDR3 bases are TGCGCCAGCAGTCGTGCGGGGGGCCAGATCTACGAGCAGTACTTC. The gene calls are TRBV4-1 and TRBJ2-7, with 8 bases lining up with TRBD2. Unmatched junction bases numbered 10, after V lost 6 bases and J lost 3 bases. Germline values: CDR1 MGHRA, CDR2 YSYEKL. CDR3 size: 15 residues.